These 32 T cell receptor beta chains came from one sample sequenced in a study of cytomegalovirus exposure and HLA in healthy donors. The primer mix had 60 Vbeta and 13 Jbeta primers. Here immunoSEQ multiplex PCR was the method, and the copy in TCRdb shows in-frame clones only, minus some. The sample holds under 150,000 clones, around 72% seen once. The specimen was PBMCs. The receptors shown here come from a woman aged 40 to 50 in good health and CMV-seronegative.

The genes are TRBV5-4 and TRBJ2-1; D unresolved. The CDR3 sequence is 13 residues long. V was shortened by 0 bases and J by 9 bases, with 10 bases between the two germline ends. Germline assignment: CDR1 SGHNT and CDR2 YYREEE (reference sequence). The CDR3 loop reads CASSLDFFGEQFF. The CDR3 coding sequence is TGTGCCAGCAGCTTGGACTTTTTCGGTGAGCAGTTCTTC.

The chain couples TRBV28 to TRBJ2-2; D unresolved. This CDR3 has 16 amino acids. Trimming pared 8 bases from V and 0 bases from J, leaving 16 bases between. Germline assignment: CDR1 MDHEN and CDR2 SYDVKM. CDR3 DNA sequence: TGTGCCAGCTCGTCTCTAACAGAAACGAACACCGGGGAGCTGTTTTTT. Amino acids: CASSSLTETNTGELFF.

J is TRBJ2-1 and V is TRBV7-8, with 7 bases lining up with TRBD2. Unmatched junction bases numbered 16, after V lost 6 bases and J lost 5 bases. The germline V gene has CDR1 SGHVS and CDR2 FQNEAQ. This CDR3 has 17 residues. CDR3 sequence (DNA): TGTGCCAGCAGAAGCCGTCTTGGGGGGGTTAAGAACAATGAGCAGTTCTTC. It encodes CASRSRLGGVKNNEQFF.

J is TRBJ1-3 and V is TRBV28, with D possibly TRBD1 on 6 matching bases. The CDR3 runs 12 residues. Per the germline V gene, CDR1 is MDHEN and CDR2 is SYDVKM. The V and J ends lost 3 bases and 10 bases respectively, with 10 bases between them. The CDR3 DNA sequence: TGTGCCAGCAGTTTCAGGGGTGCAACCATATATTTT. Translated, it gives CASSFRGATIYF.

This chain links TRBV5-4 with TRBJ1-1; 11 bases line up with TRBD1. The CDR3 is made up of 18 amino acids. Trimming removed 0 bases from V and 4 bases from J; junction bases left unmatched: 11. Germline V gives CDR1 SGHNT, CDR2 YYREEE (reference sequence). The CDR3 coding sequence is TGTGCCAGCAGCTTGGGCGATAGTGGACAGGGGGCGGGCACTGAAGCTTTCTTT. This sequence encodes CASSLGDSGQGAGTEAFF.

On this clone itself: Other DNA variants within this sample encode the same CDR3. V and J are TRBV5-1 and TRBJ1-1; 10 bases line up with TRBD1. CDR1 and CDR2 from the germline V gene are SGHRS and YFSETQ. The V gene end was trimmed by 3 bases and the J gene end by 10 bases; junction bases not matched to a gene: 12. The CDR3 runs 15 residues. CDR3 sequence: CASSSTSGGQGRAFF. The CDR3 coding sequence is TGCGCCAGCAGCTCGACTTCAGGGGGACAGGGGCGAGCTTTCTTT.

This clone appeared a few times. V is TRBV4-1 and J is TRBJ2-2, with 7 positions matching TRBD1. V shed 4 bases and J 10 bases; nucleotides not matched to a gene: 12. Germline CDR1 is MGHRA and CDR2 is YSYEKL. The CDR3 consists of 15 residues. CDR3 bases: TGCGCCAGCAGCCGGCAGGGGGTCCATCACGAGGAGCTGTTTTTT. Its translation is CASSRQGVHHEELFF.

The chain employs TRBV10-3 and TRBJ2-6; 8 nucleotides align to TRBD1. This CDR3 is built from 20 residues. The germline V gene encodes CDR1 ENHRY and CDR2 SYGVKD. The junction had 16 bases not matched to a gene; V was cut back by 6 bases and J by 0 bases. In DNA, the CDR3 is TGTGCCATCAGCCGAGACAGGGGCCTTAGTCTTTCCTCTGGGGCCAACGTCCTGACTTTC. Encoded protein: CAISRDRGLSLSSGANVLTF.

This clone appeared a few times. The CDR3 sequence: CSVLRPEGDYGYTF. For the CDR3, the DNA is TGCAGCGTTTTGAGGCCAGAGGGGGACTATGGCTACACCTTC. The chain combines TRBV29-1 with TRBJ1-2; D might be TRBD1 (6 bases). Trimming removed 5 bases at V and 3 bases at J, with 16 bases between. The CDR3 is 14 residues long. Germline V gene lookup returns CDR1 SQVTM and CDR2 ANQGSEA.

The chain joins TRBV7-9 to TRBJ2-3, with a tentative D call TRBD2 (7 bases). This CDR3 region has 17 residues. V was clipped by 2 bases and J by 2 bases, with 17 bases between them. Germline V gives CDR1 SEHNR, CDR2 FQNEAQ (reference sequence). CDR3 bases: TGTGCCAGCAGCTTAAGGATCGGCGGGGGCTTCACAGATACGCAGTATTTT. Translation gives CASSLRIGGGFTDTQYF.

This clone was observed a single time. The J gene is TRBJ1-1, the V gene TRBV4-3; TRBD1 agrees at 8 bases. Germline V gene sequence: CDR1 LGHNA, CDR2 YSLEER. The CDR3 totals 17 residues. Trimming removed 2 bases from V and 6 bases from J; junction bases left unmatched: 14. The DNA of the CDR3 is TGCGCCAGCAGCCAATTGACAGGGGAAGTAGGGTACGCTGAAGCTTTCTTT. Amino acids: CASSQLTGEVGYAEAFF.

In its sample, this clone was seen once. The chain employs TRBV5-6 and TRBJ2-5; 8 positions match TRBD2. The germline V gene has CDR1 SGHDT and CDR2 YYEEEE. V was clipped by 4 bases and J by 4 bases; unmatched bases: 9. The CDR3 spans 15 residues. CDR3 coding DNA: TGTGCCAGCAGCCCCTTCGGGGGGGCCCGAGAGACCCAGTACTTC. This codes for CASSPFGGARETQYF.

This chain joins TRBV5-6 and TRBJ1-1, with a weak D call TRBD1 (6 bases). Trimming shortened V by 4 bases and J by 5 bases, and 24 bases separated the two germline ends. The CDR3 consists of 17 residues. CDR1 and CDR2 from the germline V gene are SGHDT and YYEEEE. The CDR3 DNA follows: TGTGCCAGCAGCCTCAACCCACCCAGGGGATCGGGTACTGAAGCTTTCTTT. This gives the protein CASSLNPPRGSGTEAFF.

The CDR3 DNA sequence: TGTGCCAGCTCACCAACAGGGATAAGCTCCTACGAGCAGTACTTC. Translating gives CASSPTGISSYEQYF. The chain uses TRBV18 and TRBJ2-7, with D possibly being TRBD1 (6 bases). In germline, CDR1 is KGHSH, CDR2 LQKENI. V dropped 2 bases and J dropped 0 bases, with 11 bases sitting between them. CDR3 size: 15 residues.

The chain couples TRBV10-1 to TRBJ2-3, with TRBD1 as a possible D gene (6 bases). The V end was cut by 3 bases, the J end by 6 bases, with 13 bases between. Germline V gives CDR1 WNHNN, CDR2 SYGVQD (reference sequence). The CDR3 spans 14 residues. This CDR3 is CASSDGGAKDTQYF. CDR3 sequence (DNA): TGCGCCAGCAGTGATGGGGGCGCAAAGGATACGCAGTATTTT.

The CDR3, as DNA: TGCGCCAGCAGTGGCGGCAGGGGGCCTCGGACTGAAGCTTTCTTT. This gives the protein CASSGGRGPRTEAFF. The rearrangement joins TRBV10-2 to TRBJ1-1; 8 positions agree with TRBD1. The CDR3 has 15 amino acids. Per germline, CDR1 WSHSY and CDR2 SAAADI. V shed 4 bases and J 5 bases; nucleotides not matched to a gene: 9.

This rearrangement joins TRBV7-9 to TRBJ2-3; 11 bases line up with TRBD2. V gave up 1 base and J gave up 3 bases; unmatched junction bases: 3. The V gene's germline CDR1 is SEHNR and CDR2 FQNEAQ (reference sequence). The CDR3 spans 16 residues. For the CDR3, the DNA is TGTGCCAGCAGCTTAGGCCGACTAGCGGGGACAGATACGCAGTATTTT. This translates into CASSLGRLAGTDTQYF.

The rearrangement uses TRBV7-9 and TRBJ1-1; 8 bases map to TRBD1. V shed 4 bases, J shed 1 base, and the junction held 11 bases outside the gene matches. Germline V CDR1 and CDR2: SEHNR, FQNEAQ (reference sequence). The CDR3 loop spans 17 amino acids. CDR3 sequence (DNA): TGTGCCAGCAGCTCTTACAGGGGGAGAAAGGCGAACACTGAAGCTTTCTTT. This translates into CASSSYRGRKANTEAFF.

The chain couples TRBV4-2 to TRBJ2-5; possibly TRBD1 for D (5 bases). The CDR3 has 12 residues. V dropped 0 bases and J dropped 7 bases, with 6 bases sitting between them. Looked up from germline, CDR1 is LGHNA and CDR2 is YNFKEQ. The CDR3 sequence: CASSQEGVTQYF. CDR3 DNA: TGTGCCAGCAGCCAAGAAGGGGTGACCCAGTACTTC.

This sequence joins TRBV7-8 and TRBJ1-6, with 8 bases fitting TRBD1. Germline assignment: CDR1 SGHVS and CDR2 FQNEAQ. This CDR3 spans 15 amino acids. Trimming took 2 bases from V and 8 from J; bases not matched to a gene: 5. The CDR3 loop reads CASSLMGTGDSPLHF. CDR3 nucleotides: TGTGCCAGCAGCTTAATGGGGACAGGAGATTCACCCCTCCACTTT.

This clone has only one observation. CDR3 nucleotide sequence: TGTGCCAGCAAACGGACATGGAACACCGGGGAGCTGTTTTTT. It is translated as CASKRTWNTGELFF. The chain has TRBV2 and TRBJ2-2, with TRBD1 as a possible D gene (5 bases). Deletions cut 7 bases from V and 1 base from J, with 10 bases between. This CDR3 has 14 amino acids. Germline V lookup: CDR1 SNHLY, CDR2 FYNNEI. Looking up the rest from reference TRBV2 and TRBJ2-2 gives the full variable domain: EPEVTQTPSHQVTQMGQEVILRCVPISNHLYFYWYRQILGQKVEFLVSFYNNEISEKSEIFDDQFSVERPDGSNFTLKIRSTKLEDSAMYFCASKRTWNTGELFFGEGSRLTVL.

This chain links TRBV19 with TRBJ1-1; tentative D call: TRBD1 (5 bases). The CDR3 extends over 15 amino acids. Germline V gene sequence: CDR1 LNHDA, CDR2 SQIVND (reference sequence). V shed 3 bases and J shed 0 bases, with 11 bases lying between them. The CDR3 nucleotides read TGTGCCAGTAGTATCAAGCGGGGGATGAACACTGAAGCTTTCTTT. Its protein is CASSIKRGMNTEAFF.

The chain is built from TRBV5-1 and TRBJ1-6; D remains unclear. Germline V gene lookup returns CDR1 SGHRS and CDR2 YFSETQ. Trimming removed 0 bases at V and 11 bases at J, with 12 bases between. The CDR3 runs 14 residues. CDR3: CASSLAGLDPPLHF. For the CDR3, the DNA is TGCGCCAGCAGCTTGGCGGGATTAGACCCACCCCTCCACTTT.

This chain links TRBV4-1 with TRBJ2-2; TRBD2 agrees at 9 bases. In germline, CDR1 is MGHRA, CDR2 YSYEKL. This CDR3 is built from 15 residues. After removal of 1 base from V and 6 bases from J, the junction contained 3 bases not matched to a gene. Here the CDR3 DNA reads TGCGCCAGCAGCCAAGCGCTAGCGGGGCCCGGGGAGCTGTTTTTT. Its protein product is CASSQALAGPGELFF.

The chain links TRBV19 to TRBJ2-1; 7 bases line up with TRBD1. The trim removed 3 bases at V and 16 bases at J, leaving 15 bases unmatched. In germline, CDR1 is LNHDA, CDR2 SQIVND (reference sequence). This CDR3 region has 14 residues. The DNA of the CDR3 is TGTGCCAGTAGTATGGTCCCGCAGGGGGTCGAAGTCTTCTTC. This codes for CASSMVPQGVEVFF.

This sequence joins TRBV2 and TRBJ2-3; perhaps TRBD2 as D (5 bases). Trimming stripped 4 bases from V and 0 bases from J, with 11 bases between. The V gene's germline CDR1 is SNHLY and CDR2 FYNNEI. This CDR3 is 15 amino acids long. The chain's CDR3 is CASSGGSHSTDTQYF. The CDR3 DNA sequence: TGTGCCAGCAGTGGAGGGAGCCATAGCACAGATACGCAGTATTTT.

This clone was counted only a few times. The chain combines TRBV2 with TRBJ1-5; possibly TRBD1 for D (6 bases). The ends were cut back, 5 bases at V and 0 bases at J, with 11 bases in the middle. Germline CDR1 reads SNHLY; CDR2 reads FYNNEI. The CDR3 loop spans 15 amino acids. The CDR3 coding sequence is TGTGCCAGCAGTCCGGACAGATATAGCAATCAGCCCCAGCATTTT. The encoded protein is CASSPDRYSNQPQHF.

The chain carries TRBV15 and TRBJ1-5; possible D gene TRBD1, 6 bases. The germline V gene encodes CDR1 LNHNV and CDR2 YYDKDF (reference sequence). Trimming took off 4 bases at V and 6 bases at J, with 10 bases between the two ends. The CDR3 runs 13 residues. The CDR3, as DNA: TGTGCCACCAGCATACAGGGTAGTCAGCCCCAGCATTTT. This codes for CATSIQGSQPQHF.

CDR3 amino acids: CASSVGTGIAYEQYF. The CDR3 region has the DNA TGTGCCAGCAGCGTCGGGACAGGCATAGCCTACGAGCAGTACTTC. The chain recombines TRBV9 with TRBJ2-7, with 8 nucleotides matching TRBD1. Germline CDR1 and CDR2: SGDLS and YYNGEE. The trim removed 2 bases at V and 2 bases at J, leaving 6 bases unmatched. This CDR3 comprises 15 residues. Variable domain in full (rest from reference TRBV9 and TRBJ2-7): DSGVTQTPKHLITATGQRVTLRCSPRSGDLSVYWYQQSLDQGLQFLIQYYNGEERAKGNILERFSAQQFPDLHSELNLSSLELGDSALYFCASSVGTGIAYEQYFGPGTRLTVT.

The rearrangement joins TRBV29-1 to TRBJ2-3, with 8 bases fitting TRBD2. The CDR3 sequence is 15 residues long. Per germline, CDR1 SQVTM and CDR2 ANQGSEA. Trimming took 0 bases from V and 5 from J; bases not matched to a gene: 7. CDR3 DNA sequence: TGCAGCGTTGAAGATTCCGAGCGGGGGTTAGATACGCAGTATTTT. Translating gives CSVEDSERGLDTQYF.

This chain joins TRBV6-5 and TRBJ2-7, with 11 bases that match TRBD1. The germline gives CDR1 MNHEY, CDR2 SVGAGI. This CDR3 is built from 13 residues. The V segment lost 2 bases and the J segment 6 bases; nucleotides outside the gene matches: 0. The CDR3 bases are TGTGCCAGCAGTTACGGGACAGGGGGCGAGCAGTACGTC. Its translation: CASSYGTGGEQYV.

The genes are TRBV7-6 and TRBJ2-2; D gene uncertain. The CDR3 consists of 11 residues. The V gene's germline CDR1 is SGHVS and CDR2 FNYEAQ. V dropped 4 bases and J dropped 7 bases, with 4 bases sitting between them. The CDR3 nucleotides read TGTGCCAGCAGCTCTAGCGGGGAGCTGTTTTTT. Translated, it gives CASSSSGELFF.